This TCR beta chain was identified during a study of regulatory T cells in long-lasting Graves disease. Study-level results: Among samples with persistent disease, TRBV28, TRBJ1-2 and TRBJ2-5 were favored.

Time point: persistent/refractory GD, antithyroid drugs over 5 years with positive TRAb. RNA from PBMCs was the source of the TCR library. Graves' disease diagnoses followed American Thyroid Association guidelines. Germline lookup yields CDR1 SNHLY and CDR2 FYNNEI. The length of the CDR3 is 15 residues. The ends were cut back, 6 bases at V and 5 bases at J, with 16 bases in the middle. This clonotype was observed at least ten times. Its antigen is as yet unknown. In building TCR beta libraries, iRepertoire HTBI primers were used together with Arm-PCR of CDR3 regions. One entry per CDR3 protein, called by TCRdb with MiXCR from the multiplex PCR reads. The sample carries roughly 470,000 distinct CDR3 sequences, around 21% recorded once.

The clonotype comes from a female donor with Graves disease. Sequencing was performed on peripheral blood mononuclear cells (PBMCs), taken when the disease was refractory, from a patient treated with antithyroid drugs. The chain carries TRBV2 and TRBJ1-4; D is unresolved. CDR3 coding DNA: TGTGCCAGCAGGCGGGCCTCGGCAGGCAATGAAAAACTGTTTTTT. It yields the protein CASRRASAGNEKLFF.